This T cell receptor (beta chain) was sequenced during a study of CD8 T cells in ankylosing spondylitis. Study-level results: The study identified a TCR beta motif of roughly eight highly homologous variants that appeared characteristic of ankylosing spondylitis blood. Within peripheral blood, clones linked to disease were CD8+ and relatively rare. A subset of motif variants has previously been described in the synovial fluid and blood of reactive arthritis. Reportedly, significant enrichment of disease-linked clones occurred in matched ankylosing spondylitis synovial fluid.

CDR1 is DFQATT and CDR2 is SNEGSKA in the germline V gene (reference sequence). The CDR3 runs to 14 residues. Turning to this clonotype: Its target is not known. A junction boundary mismatches the germline segment, possibly from a read error.

TCRdb re-called the 5' RACE reads through MiXCR, storing one row per CDR3 protein. Of 200,000 to 250,000 distinct CDR3 sequences in the sample, around 17% were seen once. The chain is built from TRBV20-1 and TRBJ2-3; 9 nucleotides line up with TRBD2. This clonotype originated in a male donor with ankylosing spondylitis. Sequencing used blood, either unsorted or a sorted T cell fraction (not recorded which). Written as DNA, the CDR3 is TGCAGTGCTAGTCTAGCGGGGCCGGGGGATACGCAGAATTTT. It yields the protein CSASLAGPGDTQNF.